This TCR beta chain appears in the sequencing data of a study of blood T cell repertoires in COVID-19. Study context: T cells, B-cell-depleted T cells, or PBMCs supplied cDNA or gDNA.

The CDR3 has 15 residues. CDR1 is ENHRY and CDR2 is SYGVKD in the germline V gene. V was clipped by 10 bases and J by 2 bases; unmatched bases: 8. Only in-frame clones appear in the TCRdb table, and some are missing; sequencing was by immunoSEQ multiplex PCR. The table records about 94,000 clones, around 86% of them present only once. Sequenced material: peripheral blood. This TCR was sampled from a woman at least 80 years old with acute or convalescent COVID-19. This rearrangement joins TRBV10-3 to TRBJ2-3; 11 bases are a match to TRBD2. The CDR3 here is CATLTSGGPTDTQYF. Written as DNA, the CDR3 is TGTGCCACCCTAACTAGCGGGGGACCCACAGATACGCAGTATTTT.